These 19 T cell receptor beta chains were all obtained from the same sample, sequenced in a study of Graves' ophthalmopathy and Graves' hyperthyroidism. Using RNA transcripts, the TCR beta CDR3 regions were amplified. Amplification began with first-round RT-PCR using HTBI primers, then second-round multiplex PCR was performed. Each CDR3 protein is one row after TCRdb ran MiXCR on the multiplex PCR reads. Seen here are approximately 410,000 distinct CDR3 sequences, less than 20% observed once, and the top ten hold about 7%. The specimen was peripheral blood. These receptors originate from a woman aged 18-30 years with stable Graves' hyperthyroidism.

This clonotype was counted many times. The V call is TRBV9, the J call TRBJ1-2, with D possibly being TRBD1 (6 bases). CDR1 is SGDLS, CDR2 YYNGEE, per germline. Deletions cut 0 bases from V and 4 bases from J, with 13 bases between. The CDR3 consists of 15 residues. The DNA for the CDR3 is TGTGCCAGCAGCGTAGAAGGCAGGGGTAGCTATGGCTACACCTTC. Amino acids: CASSVEGRGSYGYTF.

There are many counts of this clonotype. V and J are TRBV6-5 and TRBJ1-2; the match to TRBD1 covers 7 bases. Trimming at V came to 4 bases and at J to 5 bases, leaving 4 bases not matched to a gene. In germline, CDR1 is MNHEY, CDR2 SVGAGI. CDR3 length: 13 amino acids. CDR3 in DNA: TGTGCCAGCAGTTGGGACAGCAATTATGGCTACACCTTC. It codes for CASSWDSNYGYTF.

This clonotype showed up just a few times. CDR3 in amino acids: CASSRKGNTEAFF. The CDR3 DNA sequence: TGTGCCAGCTCACGTAAGGGGAACACTGAAGCTTTCTTT. The chain has TRBV18 and TRBJ1-1; no clear D gene. This CDR3 comprises 13 residues. Trimming took 4 bases from V and 1 from J, leaving 7 bases between them. Looked up from germline, CDR1 is KGHSH and CDR2 is LQKENI.

The CDR3 protein is CASSLGLRANTEAFF. CDR3 nucleotides: TGTGCCAGCAGCTTGGGGCTGCGGGCGAACACTGAAGCTTTCTTT. The J gene is TRBJ1-1, the V gene TRBV7-8; D might be TRBD1 (5 bases). Trimming removed 3 bases from V and 1 base from J, with 12 bases in between. CDR3 length: 15 residues. Germline V lookup: CDR1 SGHVS, CDR2 FQNEAQ.

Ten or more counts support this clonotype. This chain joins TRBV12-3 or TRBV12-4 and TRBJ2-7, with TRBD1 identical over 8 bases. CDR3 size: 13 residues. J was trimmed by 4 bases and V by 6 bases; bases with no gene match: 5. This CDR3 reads CASRTTGEYEQYF. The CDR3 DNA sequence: TGTGCCAGCAGGACGACAGGGGAGTACGAGCAGTACTTC.

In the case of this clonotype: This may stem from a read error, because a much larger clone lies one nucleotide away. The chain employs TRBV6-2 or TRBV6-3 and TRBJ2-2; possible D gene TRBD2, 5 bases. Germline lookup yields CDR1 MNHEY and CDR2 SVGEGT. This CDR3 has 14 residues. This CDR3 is CAGSRGPNTGELFF. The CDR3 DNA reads TGTGCCGGCAGCCGGGGTCCGAACACCGGGGAGCTGTTTTTT.

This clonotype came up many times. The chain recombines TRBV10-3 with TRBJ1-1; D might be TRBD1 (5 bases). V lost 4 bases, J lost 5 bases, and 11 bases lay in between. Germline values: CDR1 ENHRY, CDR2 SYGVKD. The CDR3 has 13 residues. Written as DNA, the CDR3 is TGTGCCATCAGTGCCCAGGGAGGGACTGAAGCTTTCTTT. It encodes CAISAQGGTEAFF.

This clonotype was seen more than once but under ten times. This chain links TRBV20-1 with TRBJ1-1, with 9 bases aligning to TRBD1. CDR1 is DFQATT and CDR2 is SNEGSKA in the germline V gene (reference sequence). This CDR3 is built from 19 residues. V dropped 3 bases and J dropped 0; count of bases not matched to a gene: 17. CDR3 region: CSASEGSGQGMTVNTEAFF. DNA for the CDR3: TGCAGTGCTAGTGAAGGTTCTGGACAGGGGATGACGGTGAACACTGAAGCTTTCTTT.

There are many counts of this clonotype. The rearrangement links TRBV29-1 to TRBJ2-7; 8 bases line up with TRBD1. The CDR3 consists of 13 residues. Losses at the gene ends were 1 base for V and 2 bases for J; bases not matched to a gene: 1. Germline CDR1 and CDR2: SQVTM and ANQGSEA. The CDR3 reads CSVEGTGPYEQYF. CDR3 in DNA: TGCAGCGTTGAAGGGACAGGGCCCTACGAGCAGTACTTC.

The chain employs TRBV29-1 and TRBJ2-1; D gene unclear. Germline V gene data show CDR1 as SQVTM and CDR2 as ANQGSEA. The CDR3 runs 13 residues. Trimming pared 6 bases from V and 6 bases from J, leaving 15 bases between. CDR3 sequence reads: CSVGWLTFNEQFF. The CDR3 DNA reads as TGCAGCGTGGGGTGGTTGACTTTCAATGAGCAGTTCTTC.

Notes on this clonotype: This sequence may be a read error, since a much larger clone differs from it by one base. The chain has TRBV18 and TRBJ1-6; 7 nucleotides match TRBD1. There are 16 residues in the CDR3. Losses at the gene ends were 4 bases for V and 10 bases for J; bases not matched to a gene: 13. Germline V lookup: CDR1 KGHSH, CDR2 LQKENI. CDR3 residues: CASSLGITGVGSPLHF. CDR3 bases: TGTGCCAGCTCACTAGGGATCACAGGGGTAGGGTCACCCCTCCACTTT.

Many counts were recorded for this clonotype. The CDR3 nucleotides read TGTGCCAGCAGCTTAGTGCGCGGGGACAGCTCCTACGAGCAGTACTTC. This translates into CASSLVRGDSSYEQYF. The V gene is TRBV7-2, the J gene TRBJ2-7, with D possibly being TRBD1 (7 bases). This CDR3 comprises 16 residues. CDR1 SGHTA and CDR2 FQGNSA come from the germline V gene. The V end was cut by 1 base, the J end by 0 bases, with 13 bases between.

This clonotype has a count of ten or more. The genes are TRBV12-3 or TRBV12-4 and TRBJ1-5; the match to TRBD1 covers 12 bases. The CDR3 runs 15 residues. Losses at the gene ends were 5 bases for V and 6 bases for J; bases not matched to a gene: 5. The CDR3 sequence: CASSTGQGAFQPQHF. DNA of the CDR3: TGTGCCAGCAGTACGGGACAGGGGGCTTTTCAGCCCCAGCATTTT.

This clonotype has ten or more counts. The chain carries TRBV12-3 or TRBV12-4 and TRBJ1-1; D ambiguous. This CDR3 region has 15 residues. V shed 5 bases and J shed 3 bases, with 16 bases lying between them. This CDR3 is CASSPLTLRDTEAFF. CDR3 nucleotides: TGTGCCAGCAGTCCATTGACCCTGCGAGACACTGAAGCTTTCTTT.

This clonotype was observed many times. The CDR3 loop reads CASRPGTGRTEAFF. The CDR3 DNA reads as TGTGCCAGCAGACCCGGGACAGGTAGGACTGAAGCTTTCTTT. The rearrangement joins TRBV7-9 to TRBJ1-1, with 8 bases identical to TRBD1. Trimming at V came to 6 bases and at J to 5 bases, leaving 8 bases not matched to a gene. This CDR3 spans 14 amino acids. CDR1 is SEHNR, CDR2 FQNEAQ, per germline (reference sequence).

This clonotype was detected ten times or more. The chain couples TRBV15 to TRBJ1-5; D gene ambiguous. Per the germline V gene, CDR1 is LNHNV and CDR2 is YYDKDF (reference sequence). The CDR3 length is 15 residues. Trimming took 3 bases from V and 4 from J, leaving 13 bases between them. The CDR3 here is CATSSFRYGNQPQHF. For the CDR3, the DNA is TGTGCCACCAGCAGTTTCCGATATGGGAATCAGCCCCAGCATTTT.

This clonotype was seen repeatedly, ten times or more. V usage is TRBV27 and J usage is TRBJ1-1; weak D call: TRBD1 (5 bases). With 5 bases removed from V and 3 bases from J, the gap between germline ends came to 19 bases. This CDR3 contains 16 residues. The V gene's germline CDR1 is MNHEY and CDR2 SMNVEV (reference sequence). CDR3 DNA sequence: TGTGCCAGCAGTGCCTATTCGTTGGGGCGTGACACTGAAGCTTTCTTT. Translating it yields CASSAYSLGRDTEAFF.

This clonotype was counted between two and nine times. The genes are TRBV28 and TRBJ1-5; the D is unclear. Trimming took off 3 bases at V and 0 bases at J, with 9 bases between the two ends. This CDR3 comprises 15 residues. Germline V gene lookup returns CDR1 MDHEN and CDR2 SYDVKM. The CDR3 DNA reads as TGTGCCAGCAGTTTCGGTCGGACTAGCAATCAGCCCCAGCATTTT. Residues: CASSFGRTSNQPQHF.

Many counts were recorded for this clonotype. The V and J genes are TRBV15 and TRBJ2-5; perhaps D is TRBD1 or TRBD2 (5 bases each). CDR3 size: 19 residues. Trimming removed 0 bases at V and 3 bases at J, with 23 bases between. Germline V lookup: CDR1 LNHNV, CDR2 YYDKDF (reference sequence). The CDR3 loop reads CATSRDRNRRIRTEETQYF. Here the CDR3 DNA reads TGTGCCACCAGCAGAGATCGGAACAGGAGGATTAGAACCGAAGAGACCCAGTACTTC.